A selection of T cell receptor beta chains follows, all from one sample in a study of control samples from healthy donors and cancer patients. The method was immunoSEQ multiplex PCR; TCRdb's version includes in-frame clones alone and lacks a portion of them. The sample has over 75,000 clones, roughly nine tenths seen once. The sequencing input was blood. The source of these receptors is a man aged 25-40 years in good health. CDR3s include the opening cysteine and the closing phenylalanine or tryptophan. Fields, in order: D gene, V gene, J gene, clone size, CDR3 protein, CDR3 DNA. D genes are given only for firm matches. Part of the rows lack a size; the others show once, few, many or a class for expanded clones.

D gene: -; V gene: TRBV9; J gene: TRBJ2-1; clone size: once; CDR3 protein: CASSVAHAANYEQFF; CDR3 DNA: TGTGCCAGCAGCGTAGCCCACGCTGCTAACTATGAGCAGTTCTTC
D gene: -; V gene: TRBV6-5; J gene: TRBJ2-7; clone size: -; CDR3 protein: CASSYRAGEIHEQYF; CDR3 DNA: TGTGCCAGCAGTTACCGAGCAGGGGAGATTCACGAGCAGTACTTC
D gene: -; V gene: TRBV10-2; J gene: TRBJ1-5; clone size: -; CDR3 protein: CASSEEGIQPQHF; CDR3 DNA: TGCGCCAGCAGTGAAGAGGGTATTCAGCCCCAGCATTTT
D gene: -; V gene: TRBV15; J gene: TRBJ1-3; clone size: -; CDR3 protein: CATSRDLGGSSGNTIYF; CDR3 DNA: TGTGCCACCAGCAGAGATCTCGGCGGTTCAAGCGGAAACACCATATATTTT
D gene: TRBD2; V gene: TRBV7-2; J gene: TRBJ2-3; clone size: -; CDR3 protein: CASSLALAVGENTQYF; CDR3 DNA: TGTGCCAGCAGCTTAGCTCTAGCGGTAGGGGAAAATACGCAGTATTTT
D gene: TRBD1; V gene: TRBV24-1; J gene: TRBJ2-2; clone size: -; CDR3 protein: CATSDPGQGATGELFF; CDR3 DNA: TGTGCCACCAGTGACCCGGGACAGGGGGCCACCGGGGAGCTGTTTTTT
D gene: TRBD1; V gene: TRBV15; J gene: TRBJ2-7; clone size: -; CDR3 protein: CATSQGALYYEQYF; CDR3 DNA: TGTGCCACCAGTCAGGGGGCCCTCTACTACGAGCAGTACTTC
D gene: -; V gene: TRBV4-1; J gene: TRBJ2-7; clone size: -; CDR3 protein: CASSQGDSNRQQYF; CDR3 DNA: TGCGCCAGCAGCCAAGGGGACTCCAATAGACAGCAGTACTTC
D gene: -; V gene: TRBV4-2; J gene: TRBJ2-7; clone size: few; CDR3 protein: CASSQDQGPTYEQYF; CDR3 DNA: TGTGCCAGCAGCCAAGATCAAGGGCCAACCTACGAGCAGTACTTC
D gene: -; V gene: TRBV28; J gene: TRBJ2-1; clone size: -; CDR3 protein: CASSPRGGGGDEQFF; CDR3 DNA: TGTGCCAGCAGCCCGAGGGGGGGCGGGGGCGATGAGCAGTTCTTC
D gene: TRBD2; V gene: TRBV5-4; J gene: TRBJ2-3; clone size: -; CDR3 protein: CASSDGAGGDTDTQYF; CDR3 DNA: TGTGCCAGCAGCGACGGAGCGGGGGGCGACACAGATACGCAGTATTTT
D gene: -; V gene: TRBV12-3/TRBV12-4; J gene: TRBJ2-1; clone size: once; CDR3 protein: CASSVYNEQFF; CDR3 DNA: TGTGCCAGCAGTGTTTACAATGAGCAGTTCTTC
D gene: -; V gene: TRBV7-8; J gene: TRBJ1-4; clone size: -; CDR3 protein: CASSLESGTNEKLFF; CDR3 DNA: TGTGCCAGCAGCTTAGAGTCCGGGACGAATGAAAAACTGTTTTTT